This TCR beta chain emerged from a study of regulatory and conventional T cells in breast cancer. This CDR3 has 14 residues. Germline V gene data show CDR1 as SGHTA and CDR2 as FQGNSA. As concerns this clonotype: The junction and the germline gene differ at one end; a read error may be behind it.

TCRdb processed the PCR reads anew with MiXCR; each CDR3 protein has one entry. The data hold approximately 9,600 distinct CDR3 sequences, with roughly 34% observed a single time. Sequenced: conventional T cells from blood. The chain employs TRBV7-2 and TRBJ1-3, with D maybe TRBD1 (5 bases). This clonotype originated in a male donor in good health. CDR3 sequence: CASSDRGVGSTIYF. In DNA, the CDR3 is TGTGCCAGCAGCGATAGGGGAGTTGGAAGCACCATATATTTT.